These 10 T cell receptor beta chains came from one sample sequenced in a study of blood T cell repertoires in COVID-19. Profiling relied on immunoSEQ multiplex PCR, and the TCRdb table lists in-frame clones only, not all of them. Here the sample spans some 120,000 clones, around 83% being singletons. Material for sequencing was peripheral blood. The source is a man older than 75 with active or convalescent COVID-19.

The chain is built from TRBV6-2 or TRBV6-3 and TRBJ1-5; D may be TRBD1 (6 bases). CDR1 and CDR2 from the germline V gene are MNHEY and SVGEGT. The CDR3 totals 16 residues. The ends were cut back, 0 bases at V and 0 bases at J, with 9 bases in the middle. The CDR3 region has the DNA TGTGCCAGCAGTTACTCGGGGGCCCTTAGCAATCAGCCCCAGCATTTT. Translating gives CASSYSGALSNQPQHF.

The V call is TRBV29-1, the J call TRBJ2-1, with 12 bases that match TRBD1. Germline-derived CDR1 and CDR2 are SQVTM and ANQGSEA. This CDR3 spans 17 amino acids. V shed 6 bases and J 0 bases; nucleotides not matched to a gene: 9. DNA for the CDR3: TGCAGCGTAGCGACCGGGACAGGGGGCGCCTCCTACAATGAGCAGTTCTTC. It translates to CSVATGTGGASYNEQFF.

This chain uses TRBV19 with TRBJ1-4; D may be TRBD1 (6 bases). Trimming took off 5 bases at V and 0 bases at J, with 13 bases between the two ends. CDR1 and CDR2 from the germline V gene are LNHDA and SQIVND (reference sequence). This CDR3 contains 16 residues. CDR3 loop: CASSLGQTTTNEKLFF. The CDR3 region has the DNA TGTGCCAGTAGTCTCGGACAGACGACAACTAATGAAAAACTGTTTTTT.

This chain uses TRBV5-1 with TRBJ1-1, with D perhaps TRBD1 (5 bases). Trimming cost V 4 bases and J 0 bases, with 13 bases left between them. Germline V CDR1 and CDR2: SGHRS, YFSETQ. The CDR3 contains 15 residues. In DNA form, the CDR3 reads TGCGCCAGCAGCCGCGAGGCGGGGCTGAACACTGAAGCTTTCTTT. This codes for CASSREAGLNTEAFF.

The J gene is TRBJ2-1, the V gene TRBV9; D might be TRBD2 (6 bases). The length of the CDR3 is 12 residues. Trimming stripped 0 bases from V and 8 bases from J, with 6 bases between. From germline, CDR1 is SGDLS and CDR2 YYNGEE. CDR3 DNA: TGTGCCAGCAGCGTAGGGGGGGATGAGCAGTTCTTC. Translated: CASSVGGDEQFF. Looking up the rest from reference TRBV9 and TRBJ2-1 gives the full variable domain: DSGVTQTPKHLITATGQRVTLRCSPRSGDLSVYWYQQSLDQGLQFLIQYYNGEERAKGNILERFSAQQFPDLHSELNLSSLELGDSALYFCASSVGGDEQFFGPGTRLTVL.

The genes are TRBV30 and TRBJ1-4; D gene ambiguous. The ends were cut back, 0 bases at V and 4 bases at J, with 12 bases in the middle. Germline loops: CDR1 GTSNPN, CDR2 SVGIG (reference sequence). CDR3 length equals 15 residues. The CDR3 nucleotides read TGTGCCTGGAGTGTACCGGGAAGGAGTAATGAAAAACTGTTTTTT. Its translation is CAWSVPGRSNEKLFF. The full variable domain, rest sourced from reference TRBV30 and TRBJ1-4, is SQTIHQWPATLVQPVGSPLSLECTVEGTSNPNLYWYRQAAGRGLQLLFYSVGIGQISSEVPQNLSASRPQDRQFILSSKKLLLSDSGFYLCAWSVPGRSNEKLFFGSGTQLSVL.

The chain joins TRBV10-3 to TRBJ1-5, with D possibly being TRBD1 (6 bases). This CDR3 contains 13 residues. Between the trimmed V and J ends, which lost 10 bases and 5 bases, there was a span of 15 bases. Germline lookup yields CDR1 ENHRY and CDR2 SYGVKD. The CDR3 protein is CATNRDLDQPQHF. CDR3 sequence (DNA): TGTGCCACCAACAGGGACCTAGATCAGCCCCAGCATTTT.

The CDR3: CARLQGGSNQPQHF. In DNA form, the CDR3 reads TGCGCCAGGCTACAGGGAGGGAGCAATCAGCCCCAGCATTTT. The V and J genes are TRBV10-1 and TRBJ1-5; weak D call: TRBD1 (6 bases). The CDR3 runs to 14 residues. Germline V gene data show CDR1 as WNHNN and CDR2 as SYGVQD (reference sequence). V was pared by 9 bases and J by 1 base, with 13 bases between.

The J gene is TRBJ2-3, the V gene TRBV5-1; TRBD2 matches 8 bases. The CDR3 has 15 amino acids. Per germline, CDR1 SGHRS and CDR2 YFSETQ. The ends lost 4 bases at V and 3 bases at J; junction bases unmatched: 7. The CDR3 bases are TGCGCCAGCAGCGTTAGCGGGGCGGGTACAGATACGCAGTATTTT. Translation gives CASSVSGAGTDTQYF.

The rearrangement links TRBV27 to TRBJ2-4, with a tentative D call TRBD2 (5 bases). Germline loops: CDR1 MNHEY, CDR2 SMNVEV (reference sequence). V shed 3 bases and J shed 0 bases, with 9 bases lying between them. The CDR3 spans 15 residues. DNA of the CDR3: TGTGCCAGCAGTTTCGGGGTCTTAGCCAAAAACATTCAGTACTTC. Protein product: CASSFGVLAKNIQYF.